This TCR beta chain was obtained from a study of blood T cell repertoires in COVID-19. Across the whole study: T cells, B-cell-depleted T cells, or PBMCs supplied cDNA or gDNA.

The protocol was immunoSEQ multiplex PCR, while the TCRdb copy is restricted to in-frame clones and leaves out a portion. The repertoire has around 170,000 clones, roughly four fifths of them found once; the top ten carry approximately 12%. This CDR3 is built from 15 residues. Germline trimming cut 3 bases from V and 0 bases from J; bases unmatched to any gene: 2. Germline CDR1 KGHSH, CDR2 LQKENI. The receptor was isolated from a man aged 50 or older who had recovered from COVID-19. The sample was PBMCs or T cells enriched from blood (not recorded which). V usage is TRBV18 and J usage is TRBJ2-1; 7 positions match TRBD2. The CDR3 bases are TGTGCCAGCTCACCGCGGGGGAACTCCTACAATGAGCAGTTCTTC. Amino acids: CASSPRGNSYNEQFF.